Listed below are T cell receptor beta chains from one sample, sequenced in a study of blood T cell repertoires in COVID-19. This table comes from immunoSEQ multiplex PCR, and its TCRdb copy is limited to in-frame clones, with some not included. The sample has 350,000 to 550,000 clones; more than 80% are singletons. Specimen: PBMCs or T cells enriched from blood (not recorded which). Receptors originate from a man in his thirties or forties who had recovered from COVID-19. Both conserved end residues are part of each CDR3. A D gene is named only where the DNA matches it firmly. Part of the rows lack a size; the others show once, few, many or a class for expanded clones.

TRBV3-1/TRBV3-2	TRBJ2-1	-	-	TGTGCCAGCAGCCATCTTAGACCGAGGGGCGGGATCGGCAATGAGCAGTTCTTC	CASSHLRPRGGIGNEQFF
TRBV3-1/TRBV3-2	TRBJ2-5	-	TRBD2	TGTGCCAGCAGCACACATAGCGGGAGGGCAGGGACCCAGTACTTC	CASSTHSGRAGTQYF
TRBV27	TRBJ1-1	-	TRBD1	TGTGCCAGCCGCCGGGACAGGGTAATGAACACTGAAGCTTTCTTT	CASRRDRVMNTEAFF
TRBV4-2	TRBJ1-2	once	TRBD1	TGTGCCAGCAGCCAAGGGGACAGGGGGAATGGCTACACCTTC	CASSQGDRGNGYTF
TRBV29-1	TRBJ1-1	-	TRBD1	TGCAGCGTTGAAGAAGGGGGCGACGGCGTAGCTTTCTTT	CSVEEGGDGVAFF
TRBV2	TRBJ1-2	-	TRBD1	TGTGCCAGCAGTCCCGGACAGGGCGGGAGCTATGGCTACACCTTC	CASSPGQGGSYGYTF
TRBV24-1	TRBJ2-6	-	-	TGTGCCACCAGTGATTCCGGGACTGCTGGGGCCAACGTCCTGACTTTC	CATSDSGTAGANVLTF
TRBV6-5	TRBJ2-7	-	TRBD1	TGTGCCAGCAGTAAGGGACAGGGGTACGAGCAGTACTTC	CASSKGQGYEQYF
TRBV18	TRBJ1-2	-	-	TGTGCCAGCTCGCCAACAGGGTGGGACTATGGCTACACCTTC	CASSPTGWDYGYTF
TRBV18	TRBJ2-3	-	TRBD2	TGTGCCAGCTCTCCCCGTCCGGGACTAGCGGTCACAGATACGCAGTATTTT	CASSPRPGLAVTDTQYF
TRBV10-3	TRBJ2-1	-	TRBD2	TGTGCCATCAGTGGAACTAGCGGGAGTGGATATGAGCAGTTCTTC	CAISGTSGSGYEQFF
TRBV30	TRBJ1-1	-	-	TGTGCCTGGAAAGTTTTAGTGTGGAACACTGAAGCTTTCTTT	CAWKVLVWNTEAFF